This T cell receptor beta chain derives from a study of shared clonotypes between healthy human individuals. Authors' analysis steps: ImmunoSEQ output lacked quality scores and full-length reads, limiting matched filtering. Profiling relied on immunoSEQ multiplex PCR, and the TCRdb table lists in-frame clones only, not all of them. The DNA gave D and trimming, while V, J and clone size come from that table. The table includes about 1.5 million clones, around 98% detected once. From germline, CDR1 is SGHRS and CDR2 YFSETQ. V dropped 3 bases and J dropped 5; count of bases not matched to a gene: 17. The CDR3 sequence is 19 residues long.

The source material was naive CD4+ T cells sorted from blood. Documented subset: CD45RA+ positively selected. The rearrangement joins TRBV5-1 to TRBJ2-1, with 10 bases that match TRBD2. The source is a young man in good health. The CDR3 DNA is TGCGCCAGCAGCTCCACGAAGGGACTAGCGCCCCGAATGGACAATGAGCAGTTCTTC. Translation gives CASSSTKGLAPRMDNEQFF.